This entry lists 32 T cell receptor beta chains sequenced from one sample in a study of blood T cell repertoires in COVID-19 (dated by TCRdb to about 2020). The library relied on the immunoSEQ multiplex PCR assay. TCRdb took this table from immuneACCESS and kept in-frame rearrangements with V and J called. Such tables lack part of the clones; where checked against another copy, unresolved V genes explain under half of the gap, and the rest is unexplained. The sample includes some 200,000 clones, with about 90% observed a single time. The ten largest clones capture 1% to 1.5% of the sample. Material: peripheral blood. Receptors were obtained from a young man with acute or convalescent COVID-19.

V and J are TRBV11-2 and TRBJ2-3; 9 bases agree with TRBD2. The CDR3 is 16 residues long. V lost 4 bases and J lost 6; bases outside the gene matches: 11. CDR1 and CDR2 (germline): SGHAT, FQNNGV. The DNA of the CDR3 is TGTGCCAGCAGCTCATCATCTAGCGGGGCCAGGGATACGCAGTATTTT. This sequence encodes CASSSSSSGARDTQYF.

This rearrangement joins TRBV29-1 to TRBJ1-2; 7 nucleotides match TRBD1. V shed 5 bases and J 10 bases; nucleotides not matched to a gene: 10. The CDR3 consists of 12 residues. CDR1 is SQVTM and CDR2 is ANQGSEA in the germline V gene. CDR3 nucleotide sequence: TGCAGCGTTTATCAACAGGGGACAGACTACACCTTC. Translating gives CSVYQQGTDYTF. Supplemented by reference TRBV29-1 and TRBJ1-2, the full variable domain reads SAVISQKPSRDICQRGTSLTIQCQVDSQVTMMFWYRQQPGQSLTLIATANQGSEATYESGFVIDKFPISRPNLTFSTLTVSNMSPEDSSIYLCSVYQQGTDYTFGSGTRLTVV.

The V call is TRBV3-1 (or the pseudogene TRBV3-2), the J call TRBJ2-7, with 10 bases lining up with TRBD2. The germline gives CDR1 LGHDT, CDR2 YNNKEL (reference sequence). This CDR3 spans 16 amino acids. Trimming removed 1 base from V and 7 bases from J; junction bases left unmatched: 10. CDR3 nucleotides: TGTGCCAGCAGCCAAGGTTTCAGCGGGGGGGCGAGGGAGCAGTACTTC. It yields the protein CASSQGFSGGAREQYF.

This chain uses TRBV10-1 with TRBJ2-7; D may be TRBD2 (5 bases). Per germline, CDR1 WNHNN and CDR2 SYGVQD (reference sequence). The CDR3 runs to 14 residues. V gave up 4 bases and J gave up 2 bases, with 12 bases separating them. CDR3 sequence: CASSGTGRPYEQYF. CDR3 coding DNA: TGCGCCAGCAGTGGGACTGGCAGACCCTACGAGCAGTACTTC.

CDR3: CASSLQTSGRYYEQYF. DNA for the CDR3: TGTGCCAGCAGCCTACAGACTAGCGGGAGGTACTACGAGCAGTACTTC. This sequence joins TRBV4-2 and TRBJ2-7; 13 nucleotides line up with TRBD2. Per the germline V gene, CDR1 is LGHNA and CDR2 is YNFKEQ. The CDR3 totals 16 residues. The V gene end was trimmed by 4 bases and the J gene end by 3 bases; junction bases not matched to a gene: 6.

The V gene is TRBV24-1, the J gene TRBJ1-2, with TRBD1 matching 8 bases. The ends lost 3 bases at V and 4 bases at J; junction bases unmatched: 12. Looked up from germline, CDR1 is KGHDR and CDR2 is SFDVKD. CDR3 length: 17 amino acids. The CDR3 region is CATSDRTPGTGPYGYTF. CDR3 DNA sequence: TGTGCCACCAGTGATCGAACCCCGGGGACAGGCCCCTATGGCTACACCTTC.

V usage is TRBV18 and J usage is TRBJ2-4; weak D call: TRBD1 (5 bases). This CDR3 contains 15 residues. V was cut by 2 bases and J by 5 bases, with 13 bases left in between. Germline V gene data show CDR1 as KGHSH and CDR2 as LQKENI. The chain's CDR3 is CASSPNTGLQNIQYF. DNA of the CDR3: TGTGCCAGCTCACCAAATACAGGCCTCCAAAACATTCAGTACTTC.

The chain combines TRBV10-3 with TRBJ1-5; D unresolved. Trimming removed 4 bases at V and 4 bases at J, with 8 bases between. The CDR3 extends over 13 amino acids. The germline gives CDR1 ENHRY, CDR2 SYGVKD. CDR3 bases: TGTGCCATCAGTGCACAGAAGAATCAGCCCCAGCATTTT. Its protein is CAISAQKNQPQHF.

V is TRBV5-1 and J is TRBJ2-1, with 9 bases lining up with TRBD2. There are 16 residues in the CDR3. V lost 0 bases and J lost 4; bases outside the gene matches: 5. Germline lookup yields CDR1 SGHRS and CDR2 YFSETQ. The CDR3 DNA sequence: TGCGCCAGCAGCTTGGAAACGGCGGGGGGGTACAATGAGCAGTTCTTC. Its protein is CASSLETAGGYNEQFF.

The chain employs TRBV10-1 and TRBJ2-1; 9 bases agree with TRBD2. CDR1 WNHNN and CDR2 SYGVQD come from the germline V gene (reference sequence). J was trimmed by 11 bases and V by 5 bases; bases with no gene match: 4. This CDR3 has 12 residues. For the CDR3, the DNA is TGCGCCAGCAGTAGCGGGAGGTACAAGCAGTTCTTC. It specifies CASSSGRYKQFF.

The genes are TRBV2 and TRBJ2-3; 7 nucleotides align to TRBD1. This CDR3 has 13 amino acids. The trim removed 8 bases at V and 0 bases at J, leaving 2 bases unmatched. Germline CDR1 reads SNHLY; CDR2 reads FYNNEI. CDR3 DNA: TGTGCCAGCGAGGGACAGAGCACAGATACGCAGTATTTT. Translated: CASEGQSTDTQYF.

The chain employs TRBV21-1 and TRBJ1-4; the DNA was not compared with TRBD1, the D call given in the table. TRBV21-1 is a recognized pseudogene. CDR3 size: 15 residues. CDR3 in DNA: TGTGCCAGCACCGCCGGGACAGGTGATAATGAAAAACTGTTTTTT. This encodes CASTAGTGDNEKLFF.

CDR3: CASSITGGSNQPQHF. CDR3 nucleotide sequence: TGTGCCAGTAGTATTACAGGGGGAAGCAATCAGCCCCAGCATTTT. The gene calls are TRBV19 and TRBJ1-5; 8 bases are a match to TRBD1. Trimming took 3 bases from V and 1 from J; bases not matched to a gene: 2. The germline V gene encodes CDR1 LNHDA and CDR2 SQIVND (reference sequence). The CDR3 is 15 amino acids.

In its sample, this clone was seen a few times. The genes are TRBV4-1 and TRBJ1-5, with D perhaps matching TRBD1 (5 bases). Germline CDR1 and CDR2: MGHRA and YSYEKL. Trimming took 4 bases from V and 0 from J, leaving 10 bases between them. CDR3 size: 15 residues. The DNA of the CDR3 is TGCGCCAGCAGCCCCCTCGACAGTAGCAATCAGCCCCAGCATTTT. Amino acids: CASSPLDSSNQPQHF.

V is TRBV25-1 and J is TRBJ1-1; D is ambiguous. Germline assignment: CDR1 MGHDK and CDR2 SYGVNS. The CDR3 is 14 residues long. Trimming cost V 7 bases and J 0 bases, with 12 bases left between them. The CDR3 sequence is CASNNGLLNTEAFF. The DNA of the CDR3 is TGTGCCAGCAATAACGGACTTTTGAACACTGAAGCTTTCTTT.

V gene TRBV3-1 (or the pseudogene TRBV3-2) combines with J gene TRBJ1-6, with TRBD1 as a possible D gene (6 bases). This CDR3 contains 15 residues. Germline values: CDR1 LGHDT, CDR2 YNNKEL (reference sequence). The V end lost 4 bases, the J end lost 7 bases, and 14 bases lay between the germline ends. DNA for the CDR3: TGTGCCAGCAGCCCCCCACAGGGACTAAATTCACCCCTCCACTTT. Protein sequence: CASSPPQGLNSPLHF.

The rearrangement uses TRBV14 and TRBJ2-6; D is undetermined. Germline CDR1 reads SGHDN; CDR2 reads FVKESK. The germline V and J ends were trimmed by 1 base and 0 bases, with 7 bases remaining between them. This CDR3 comprises 16 residues. The CDR3 DNA is TGTGCCAGCAGCCAAGGCGTTACCTCTGGGGCCAACGTCCTGACTTTC. It encodes CASSQGVTSGANVLTF.

The rearrangement uses TRBV15 and TRBJ2-5; possible D gene TRBD1, 6 bases. V lost 3 bases and J lost 4, with 18 bases in between. Germline V gives CDR1 LNHNV, CDR2 YYDKDF (reference sequence). This CDR3 contains 16 residues. The CDR3 here is CATSRDPQGFGETQYF. The CDR3 coding sequence is TGTGCCACCAGCAGGGATCCCCAGGGGTTTGGAGAGACCCAGTACTTC.

V usage is TRBV5-4 and J usage is TRBJ2-2; a weak D match, TRBD1 (5 bases). Trimming took 6 bases from V and 0 from J, leaving 12 bases between them. The CDR3 loop spans 15 amino acids. The germline gives CDR1 SGHNT, CDR2 YYREEE (reference sequence). The CDR3 sequence is CASTNPQANTGELFF. As DNA, the CDR3 is TGTGCCAGCACCAATCCACAGGCGAACACCGGGGAGCTGTTTTTT.

This clone was seen once. This chain connects TRBV11-2 to TRBJ1-5; D remains ambiguous. Germline lookup yields CDR1 SGHAT and CDR2 FQNNGV. V shed 1 base and J shed 2 bases, with 6 bases lying between them. CDR3 length: 14 residues. DNA of the CDR3: TGTGCCAGCAGCTTAGGGAGTGGCAATCAGCCCCAGCATTTT. Encoded protein: CASSLGSGNQPQHF.

The chain joins TRBV5-1 to TRBJ2-2, with 10 nucleotides matching TRBD2. After removal of 5 bases from V and 8 bases from J, the junction contained 12 bases not matched to a gene. Per germline, CDR1 SGHRS and CDR2 YFSETQ. The CDR3 is 16 residues long. DNA of the CDR3: TGCGCCAGCAGTCACCTTACTAGCGGGGTCGGTGGGGAGCTGTTTTTT. Amino acids: CASSHLTSGVGGELFF.

V usage is TRBV18 and J usage is TRBJ1-2; D unresolved. The CDR3 loop spans 11 amino acids. From germline, CDR1 is KGHSH and CDR2 LQKENI. V gave up 2 bases and J gave up 8 bases, with 6 bases separating them. The chain's CDR3 is CASSPGSGYTF. CDR3 nucleotide sequence: TGTGCCAGCTCACCAGGGAGCGGCTACACCTTC.

The chain employs TRBV11-2 and TRBJ2-3; D remains ambiguous. The V and J ends lost 5 bases and 5 bases respectively, with 11 bases between them. Germline CDR1 reads SGHAT; CDR2 reads FQNNGV. The CDR3 is 13 amino acids. DNA for the CDR3: TGTGCCAGCAGCACTGACTTGCTAGATACGCAGTATTTT. Translating it yields CASSTDLLDTQYF.

The rearrangement links TRBV30 to TRBJ1-2; TRBD1 might be the D (6 bases). CDR3 size: 12 residues. Trimming took off 0 bases at V and 8 bases at J, with 10 bases between the two ends. Germline V lookup: CDR1 GTSNPN, CDR2 SVGIG (reference sequence). The CDR3 region is CAWSVSRGGYTF. The CDR3, as DNA: TGTGCCTGGAGTGTAAGCAGGGGCGGCTACACCTTC.

The J gene is TRBJ2-1, the V gene TRBV19, with 8 bases fitting TRBD2. Germline values: CDR1 LNHDA, CDR2 SQIVND (reference sequence). V lost 3 bases and J lost 5; bases outside the gene matches: 6. The CDR3 loop spans 15 amino acids. The CDR3 DNA reads TGTGCCAGTAGTATGCCCGGGGGGGGAAACAATGAGCAGTTCTTC. This translates into CASSMPGGGNNEQFF. Based on the CDR3 plus reference TRBV19 and TRBJ2-1, the full variable domain is DGGITQSPKYLFRKEGQNVTLSCEQNLNHDAMYWYRQDPGQGLRLIYYSQIVNDFQKGDIAEGYSVSREKKESFPLTVTSAQKNPTAFYLCASSMPGGGNNEQFFGPGTRLTVL.

The V gene is TRBV6-5, the J gene TRBJ1-5; no reliable D call. This CDR3 comprises 13 residues. Germline loops: CDR1 MNHEY, CDR2 SVGAGI. V was clipped by 6 bases and J by 6 bases, with 12 bases between them. CDR3 coding DNA: TGTGCCAGCAGCTGGGGAGGGAGTCAGCCCCAGCATTTT. Encoded protein: CASSWGGSQPQHF.

The V and J genes are TRBV5-1 and TRBJ2-7; possible D gene TRBD2, 5 bases. Germline CDR1 is SGHRS and CDR2 is YFSETQ. The CDR3 length is 15 residues. Trimming took off 0 bases at V and 2 bases at J, with 12 bases between the two ends. CDR3 sequence (DNA): TGCGCCAGCAGCTTGGGGACTGTTCAAACCTACGAGCAGTACTTC. Its protein is CASSLGTVQTYEQYF.

The chain has TRBV7-3 and TRBJ2-3; 7 bases agree with TRBD1. Germline trimming cut 10 bases from V and 1 base from J; bases unmatched to any gene: 5. The CDR3 extends over 13 amino acids. Germline lookup yields CDR1 SGHTA and CDR2 FQGTGA. DNA for the CDR3: TGTGCCACTCGGGACAGTGGCACAGATACGCAGTATTTT. Translating gives CATRDSGTDTQYF.

J is TRBJ1-2 and V is TRBV5-6; D possibly corresponds to TRBD1 (6 bases). V was cut by 4 bases and J by 7 bases, with 14 bases left in between. CDR3 length: 13 residues. Germline V gives CDR1 SGHDT, CDR2 YYEEEE. This CDR3 reads CASSIGQLTGYTF. The CDR3 DNA sequence: TGTGCCAGCAGCATCGGACAGCTGACTGGCTACACCTTC.

The rearrangement links TRBV15 to TRBJ2-2, with D possibly TRBD2 on 5 matching bases. CDR1 is LNHNV and CDR2 is YYDKDF in the germline V gene (reference sequence). V was trimmed by 5 bases and J by 4 bases, leaving 14 bases between them. This CDR3 has 15 amino acids. The CDR3 loop is CATSGLSVVTGELFF. The DNA of the CDR3 is TGTGCCACCAGCGGACTCTCGGTCGTCACCGGGGAGCTGTTTTTT.

The gene calls are TRBV21-1 and TRBJ2-2; TRBD2 is the table's D call and was not checked against the DNA. TRBV21-1 is described as a pseudogene. This CDR3 has 16 amino acids. The CDR3 region has the DNA TGTGCCAGCAGCAAAGGTACGGGGGGGTGCACCGGGGAGCTGTTTTTT. Its protein product is CASSKGTGGCTGELFF.

As regards this clone: The sample contains more than one DNA sequence encoding this CDR3. The chain has TRBV5-1 and TRBJ2-3, with D possibly TRBD2 on 6 matching bases. This CDR3 contains 14 residues. Deletions cut 4 bases from V and 0 bases from J, with 9 bases between. Germline-derived CDR1 and CDR2 are SGHRS and YFSETQ. The CDR3 here is CASSLGTSTDTQYF. CDR3 sequence (DNA): TGCGCCAGCAGCCTTGGGACTAGCACAGATACGCAGTATTTT.